The 8 T cell receptor beta chains given below trace back to one sample, sequenced in a study of shared clonotypes between healthy human individuals. Clones were sequenced by immunoSEQ multiplex PCR, and TCRdb holds only the in-frame ones, with some missing. This table holds fewer than 850,000 clones, around 72% found once. The sample consisted of memory CD4+ T cells sorted from blood. Indicated subset: CD45RA-negative fraction. The origin of the receptors is a woman in her thirties in good health.

The chain combines TRBV19 with TRBJ2-3; no firm D call. Trimming pared 10 bases from V and 4 bases from J, leaving 12 bases between. The germline CDR1 and CDR2 sequences are LNHDA and SQIVND (reference sequence). This CDR3 contains 12 residues. CDR3 in amino acids: CATSPGPDTQYF. The CDR3 DNA reads as TGTGCCACCTCTCCCGGACCAGATACGCAGTATTTT.

The chain has TRBV2 and TRBJ2-7; D uncertain. The V and J ends lost 4 bases and 5 bases respectively, with 15 bases between them. CDR3 length: 14 residues. In germline, CDR1 is SNHLY, CDR2 FYNNEI. CDR3 coding DNA: TGTGCCAGCAGTGCCGAGTACGTGTGGGACGAGCAGTACTTC. Its protein product is CASSAEYVWDEQYF.

This chain joins TRBV5-1 and TRBJ1-1, with TRBD1 matching over 9 bases. After removal of 4 bases from V and 5 bases from J, the junction contained 3 bases not matched to a gene. CDR1 is SGHRS, CDR2 YFSETQ, per germline. CDR3 size: 13 residues. The chain's CDR3 is CASSPGTGTEAFF. The CDR3 coding sequence is TGCGCCAGCAGCCCCGGGACAGGGACTGAAGCTTTCTTT.

This clone turned up a few times. The chain carries TRBV7-2 and TRBJ1-1; tentatively, D is TRBD1 (5 bases). The germline V and J ends were trimmed by 0 bases and 4 bases, with 9 bases remaining between them. CDR3 length: 14 residues. Germline CDR1 reads SGHTA; CDR2 reads FQGNSA. The CDR3 region has the DNA TGTGCCAGCAGCTTAGCGACTAGGGGCACTGAAGCTTTCTTT. It yields the protein CASSLATRGTEAFF.

This clone was observed a handful of times. This sequence joins TRBV5-4 and TRBJ1-2; possibly TRBD1 for D (5 bases). This CDR3 comprises 13 residues. Germline-derived CDR1 and CDR2 are SGHNT and YYREEE (reference sequence). The V end was cut by 0 bases, the J end by 4 bases, with 7 bases between. CDR3 protein: CASSLVGAYGYTF. DNA of the CDR3: TGTGCCAGCAGCTTGGTCGGGGCCTATGGCTACACCTTC. Filled out from reference TRBV5-4 and TRBJ1-2, the complete variable domain reads ETGVTQSPTHLIKTRGQQVTLRCSSQSGHNTVSWYQQALGQGPQFIFQYYREEENGRGNFPPRFSGLQFPNYSSELNVNALELDDSALYLCASSLVGAYGYTFGSGTRLTVV.

The rearrangement links TRBV5-1 to TRBJ2-2; 8 bases are shared with TRBD2. Germline assignment: CDR1 SGHRS and CDR2 YFSETQ. J gave up 6 bases and V 4 bases, and 8 bases lay outside the gene matches. The length of the CDR3 is 15 residues. CDR3 sequence reads: CASSPNRLASGELFF. Here the CDR3 DNA reads TGCGCCAGCAGCCCAAATAGACTAGCGTCCGGGGAGCTGTTTTTT.

The CDR3 DNA reads as TGTGCCAGCAGCTTATATCCCCGCCAAGAGACCCAGTACTTC. Amino acids: CASSLYPRQETQYF. This chain links TRBV7-9 with TRBJ2-5; D not resolved. Germline V gene lookup returns CDR1 SEHNR and CDR2 FQNEAQ (reference sequence). The ends were cut back, 2 bases at V and 1 base at J, with 8 bases in the middle. The CDR3 spans 14 residues.

The chain is built from TRBV27 and TRBJ2-2, with TRBD2 identical over 8 bases. The V gene end was trimmed by 6 bases and the J gene end by 1 base; junction bases not matched to a gene: 7. There are 16 residues in the CDR3. Germline V gene data show CDR1 as MNHEY and CDR2 as SMNVEV (reference sequence). The CDR3, as DNA: TGTGCCAGCAGACCTCACGGGAGGGAGAACACCGGGGAGCTGTTTTTT. The encoded protein is CASRPHGRENTGELFF.